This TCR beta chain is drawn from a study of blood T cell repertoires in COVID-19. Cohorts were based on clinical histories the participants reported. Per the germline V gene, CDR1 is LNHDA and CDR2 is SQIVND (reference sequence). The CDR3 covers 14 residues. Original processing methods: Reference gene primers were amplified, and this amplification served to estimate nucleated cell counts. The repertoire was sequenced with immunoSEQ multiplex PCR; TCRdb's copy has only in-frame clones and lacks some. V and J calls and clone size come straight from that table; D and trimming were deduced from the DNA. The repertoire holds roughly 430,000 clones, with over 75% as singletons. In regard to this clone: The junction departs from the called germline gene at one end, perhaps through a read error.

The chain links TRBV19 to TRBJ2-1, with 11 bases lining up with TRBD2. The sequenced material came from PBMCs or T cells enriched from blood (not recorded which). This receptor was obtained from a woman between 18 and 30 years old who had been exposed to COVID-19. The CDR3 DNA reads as TGTGCCAGTAGAATAGCGGGGGGGCCGGGTGAGCAGTTCTTC. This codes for CASRIAGGPGEQFF.